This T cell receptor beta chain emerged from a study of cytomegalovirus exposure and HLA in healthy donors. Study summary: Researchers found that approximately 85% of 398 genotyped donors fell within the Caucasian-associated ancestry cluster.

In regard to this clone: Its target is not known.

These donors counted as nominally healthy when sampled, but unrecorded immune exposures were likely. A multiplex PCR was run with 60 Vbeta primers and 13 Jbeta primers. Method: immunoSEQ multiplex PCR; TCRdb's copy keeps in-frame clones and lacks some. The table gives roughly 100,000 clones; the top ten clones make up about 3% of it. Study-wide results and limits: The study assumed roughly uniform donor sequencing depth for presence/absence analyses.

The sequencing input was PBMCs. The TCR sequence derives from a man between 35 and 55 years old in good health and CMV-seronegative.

CDR3 nucleotide sequence: TGTGCCTGGAGTCAGACTAGACGGGACGCAGATACGCAGTATTTT. Its protein product is CAWSQTRRDADTQYF. The chain is built from TRBV30 and TRBJ2-3, with a possible D match to TRBD2 (6 bases). CDR1 and CDR2 from the germline V gene are GTSNPN and SVGIG (reference sequence). There are 15 residues in the CDR3. Trimming pared 2 bases from V and 4 bases from J, leaving 16 bases between.